Listed below are T cell receptor beta chains from one sample, sequenced in a study of shared clonotypes between healthy human individuals. The protocol was immunoSEQ multiplex PCR, while the TCRdb copy is restricted to in-frame clones and leaves out a portion. The table records about 2.3 million clones, 85% to 95% of them present only once. The specimen sequenced was naive CD4+ T cells from PBMCs. These TCRs come from a young man in good health. Some clones in this sample may be carry-over from other donors' samples. Both conserved end residues are part of each CDR3. D genes are given only for firm matches. Expanded clones are given a class, and other clones once, few, many or no size at all.

J gene: TRBJ2-7
clone size: .
D gene: TRBD2
V gene: TRBV7-2
CDR3 DNA: TGTGCCAGCAGCTACATAGCGGGAGCAGTCTCCGAGCAGTACTTC
CDR3 protein: CASSYIAGAVSEQYF

J gene: TRBJ2-7
clone size: .
D gene: TRBD1
V gene: TRBV5-1
CDR3 DNA: TGCGCCAGCAGCTTCGGCACAGGGGTCTACGAGCAGTACTTC
CDR3 protein: CASSFGTGVYEQYF

J gene: TRBJ1-2
clone size: once
D gene: .
V gene: TRBV21-1
CDR3 DNA: TGTGCCAGCAGCAAAGGGGACAGGGCCTCTCTTTATGGCTACACCTTC
CDR3 protein: CASSKGDRASLYGYTF

J gene: TRBJ1-4
clone size: .
D gene: TRBD1
V gene: TRBV18
CDR3 DNA: TGTGCCAGCTCCCAACGACAGGGGTTGAATGAAAAACTGTTTTTT
CDR3 protein: CASSQRQGLNEKLFF

J gene: TRBJ2-2
clone size: .
D gene: TRBD1
V gene: TRBV28
CDR3 DNA: TGTGCCAGCAGGCCAGGGGGCCGGGTCACCGGGGAGCTGTTTTTT
CDR3 protein: CASRPGGRVTGELFF

J gene: TRBJ2-1
clone size: .
D gene: .
V gene: TRBV5-5
CDR3 DNA: TGTGCCAGCAGCTTGGCGCCCACGTGGGGAAATGAGCAGTTCTTC
CDR3 protein: CASSLAPTWGNEQFF

J gene: TRBJ2-3
clone size: .
D gene: TRBD1
V gene: TRBV9
CDR3 DNA: TGTGCCAGCAGCGAAGGGACAGGGACTGCAGATACGCAGTATTTT
CDR3 protein: CASSEGTGTADTQYF

J gene: TRBJ2-2
clone size: .
D gene: TRBD1
V gene: TRBV5-1
CDR3 DNA: TGCGCCAGCAGCGCGCGACAGGGGTTCAACACCGGGGAGCTGTTTTTT
CDR3 protein: CASSARQGFNTGELFF

J gene: TRBJ2-3
clone size: once
D gene: .
V gene: TRBV7-9
CDR3 DNA: TGTGCCAGCAGCTTAGGAAGCGGACCACGCACAGATACGCAGTATTTT
CDR3 protein: CASSLGSGPRTDTQYF

J gene: TRBJ2-1
clone size: once
D gene: .
V gene: TRBV7-8
CDR3 DNA: TGTGCCTCCATCCTGCTCTCCCCCCCCTACAATGAGCAGTTCTTC
CDR3 protein: CASILLSPPYNEQFF

J gene: TRBJ1-3
clone size: .
D gene: .
V gene: TRBV5-1
CDR3 DNA: TGCGCCAGCAGCTTGGTGGGGGGCCGCTCTGGAAACACCATATATTTT
CDR3 protein: CASSLVGGRSGNTIYF

J gene: TRBJ2-5
clone size: once
D gene: .
V gene: TRBV20-1
CDR3 DNA: TGCAGTGCTGAGCAAGAGACCCAGTACTTC
CDR3 protein: CSAEQETQYF

J gene: TRBJ2-3
clone size: .
D gene: TRBD2
V gene: TRBV7-9
CDR3 DNA: TGTGCCAGCAGCTCAAGGACTAGCGGGAGACCAGATACGCAGTATTTT
CDR3 protein: CASSSRTSGRPDTQYF

J gene: TRBJ1-1
clone size: .
D gene: .
V gene: TRBV10-2
CDR3 DNA: TGCGCCAGCAGAACAGGGTCGGGAGCTTTCTTT
CDR3 protein: CASRTGSGAFF

J gene: TRBJ2-7
clone size: .
D gene: TRBD1
V gene: TRBV5-4
CDR3 DNA: TGTGCCAGCCAAGCGGACAGGTCGCTCTCCTACGAGCAGTACTTC
CDR3 protein: CASQADRSLSYEQYF

J gene: TRBJ2-7
clone size: .
D gene: .
V gene: TRBV29-1
CDR3 DNA: TGCAGCGTTGGGGGGACAAACCAAGCGACCTCCTACGAGCAGTACTTC
CDR3 protein: CSVGGTNQATSYEQYF

J gene: TRBJ2-6
clone size: .
D gene: TRBD1
V gene: TRBV7-2
CDR3 DNA: TGTGCCAGCAGCTTTGGACAGGTGAACTCTGGGGCCAACGTCCTGACTTTC
CDR3 protein: CASSFGQVNSGANVLTF

J gene: TRBJ2-1
clone size: once
D gene: .
V gene: TRBV9
CDR3 DNA: TGTGCCAGCAGCGTAACCGGGACACTAGACAATGAGCAGTTCTTC
CDR3 protein: CASSVTGTLDNEQFF

J gene: TRBJ2-2
clone size: .
D gene: .
V gene: TRBV12-5
CDR3 DNA: TGTGCTAGTGGTTTGTCGGGATCCGGGGAGCTGTTTTTT
CDR3 protein: CASGLSGSGELFF

J gene: TRBJ2-1
clone size: .
D gene: .
V gene: TRBV6-1
CDR3 DNA: TGTGCCAGCAGAACAATCTTGAGGAGGGATGAGCAGTTCTTC
CDR3 protein: CASRTILRRDEQFF

J gene: TRBJ2-1
clone size: .
D gene: TRBD2
V gene: TRBV5-1
CDR3 DNA: TGCGCCAGCAGCTTGTTTAGCGGGAGCTACAATGAGCAGTTCTTC
CDR3 protein: CASSLFSGSYNEQFF

J gene: TRBJ1-3
clone size: once
D gene: TRBD1
V gene: TRBV28
CDR3 DNA: TGTGCCAGCAGTACCCGGGACAGGGTTGGAAACACCATATATTTT
CDR3 protein: CASSTRDRVGNTIYF

J gene: TRBJ2-1
clone size: .
D gene: TRBD2
V gene: TRBV5-4
CDR3 DNA: TGTGCCAGCAGCGGCCCCGGGGGGGGAAGGGAGTTCTTC
CDR3 protein: CASSGPGGGREFF

J gene: TRBJ1-4
clone size: .
D gene: .
V gene: TRBV2
CDR3 DNA: TGTGCCAGCAAAAGAGAGGCGGTAGGCGAAAAACTGTTTTTT
CDR3 protein: CASKREAVGEKLFF

J gene: TRBJ1-4
clone size: .
D gene: TRBD1
V gene: TRBV30
CDR3 DNA: TGTGCCTGGGGCAGGGGGCTAACTAATGAAAAACTGTTTTTT
CDR3 protein: CAWGRGLTNEKLFF

J gene: TRBJ2-2
clone size: .
D gene: TRBD2
V gene: TRBV6-4
CDR3 DNA: TGTGCCAGCAGTGACTCGAAGGGGAGGGAGGAAGGCGGGGAGCTGTTTTTT
CDR3 protein: CASSDSKGREEGGELFF

J gene: TRBJ2-1
clone size: .
D gene: .
V gene: TRBV4-1
CDR3 DNA: TGCGCCAGCAGCTACCGTAGCGGAGATGAGCAGTTCTTC
CDR3 protein: CASSYRSGDEQFF

J gene: TRBJ2-5
clone size: .
D gene: .
V gene: TRBV7-9
CDR3 DNA: TGTGCCAGCAGCTCCGTATCTGAGGGCCGAGAGACCCAGTACTTC
CDR3 protein: CASSSVSEGRETQYF

J gene: TRBJ2-3
clone size: .
D gene: TRBD2
V gene: TRBV11-3
CDR3 DNA: TGTGCCAGCAGCTTAGACGGGGGGACAGATACGCAGTATTTT
CDR3 protein: CASSLDGGTDTQYF

J gene: TRBJ2-7
clone size: .
D gene: TRBD2
V gene: TRBV7-8
CDR3 DNA: TGTGCCAGCAGCGCGAGCAGGGGCGGGAGGACGTACGAGCAGTACTTC
CDR3 protein: CASSASRGGRTYEQYF

J gene: TRBJ2-5
clone size: .
D gene: TRBD2
V gene: TRBV9
CDR3 DNA: TGTGCCAGCAGCGTAGCTAGCGGGACGGTGGGGGAGACCCAGTACTTC
CDR3 protein: CASSVASGTVGETQYF

J gene: TRBJ2-2
clone size: once
D gene: .
V gene: TRBV7-3
CDR3 DNA: TGTGCCAGCAGCTTTAACCCGAGGGGCAGCTTGTCCGGGGAGCTGTTTTTT
CDR3 protein: CASSFNPRGSLSGELFF

J gene: TRBJ1-2
clone size: .
D gene: TRBD1
V gene: TRBV28
CDR3 DNA: TGTGCCAGCTGGGGACAGGGGCTGGGCTACACCTTC
CDR3 protein: CASWGQGLGYTF

J gene: TRBJ2-2
clone size: .
D gene: .
V gene: TRBV11-2
CDR3 DNA: TGTGCCAGCAGCTCTATCACCGGGGAGCTGTTTTTT
CDR3 protein: CASSSITGELFF

J gene: TRBJ2-2
clone size: .
D gene: .
V gene: TRBV27
CDR3 DNA: TGTGCCAGCAGGAGGGGTCAGTACACCGGGGAGCTGTTTTTT
CDR3 protein: CASRRGQYTGELFF

J gene: TRBJ1-1
clone size: .
D gene: .
V gene: TRBV6-6
CDR3 DNA: TGTGCCAGCAGTTACTCGATCGTAGGCAGTGAAGCTTTCTTT
CDR3 protein: CASSYSIVGSEAFF

J gene: TRBJ2-2
clone size: .
D gene: TRBD2
V gene: TRBV6-1
CDR3 DNA: TGTGCCAGCAGTGCCGGACTAGGTGTGAGGGCCGGGGAGCTGTTTTTT
CDR3 protein: CASSAGLGVRAGELFF

J gene: TRBJ2-3
clone size: few
D gene: .
V gene: TRBV7-3
CDR3 DNA: TGTGCCAGCAGCTTAATGGGGGCTAGCACAGATACGCAGTATTTT
CDR3 protein: CASSLMGASTDTQYF

J gene: TRBJ1-5
clone size: .
D gene: TRBD1
V gene: TRBV15
CDR3 DNA: TGTGCCACCAGCAGATTACAGGGGAGCAATCAGCCCCAGCATTTT
CDR3 protein: CATSRLQGSNQPQHF

J gene: TRBJ2-7
clone size: .
D gene: TRBD2
V gene: TRBV6-5
CDR3 DNA: TGTGCCAGCAGCAACCTGGGACTAGCGGGAGGGTGGGAGTACTTC
CDR3 protein: CASSNLGLAGGWEYF

J gene: TRBJ2-7
clone size: .
D gene: .
V gene: TRBV6-5
CDR3 DNA: TGTGCCAGCAGACCTCAGGGACCGATCTACGAGCAGTACTTC
CDR3 protein: CASRPQGPIYEQYF